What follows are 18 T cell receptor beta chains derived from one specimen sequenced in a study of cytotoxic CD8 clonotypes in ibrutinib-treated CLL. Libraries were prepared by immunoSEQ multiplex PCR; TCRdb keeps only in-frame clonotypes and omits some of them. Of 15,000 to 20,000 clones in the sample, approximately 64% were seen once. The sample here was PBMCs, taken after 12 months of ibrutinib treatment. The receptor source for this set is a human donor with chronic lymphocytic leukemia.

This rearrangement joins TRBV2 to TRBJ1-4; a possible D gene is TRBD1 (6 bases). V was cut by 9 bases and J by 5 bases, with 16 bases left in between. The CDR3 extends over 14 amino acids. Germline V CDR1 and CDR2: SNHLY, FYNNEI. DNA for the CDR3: TGTGCCAGTGGACTGGGGGCGTTGAATGAAAAACTGTTTTTT. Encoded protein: CASGLGALNEKLFF.

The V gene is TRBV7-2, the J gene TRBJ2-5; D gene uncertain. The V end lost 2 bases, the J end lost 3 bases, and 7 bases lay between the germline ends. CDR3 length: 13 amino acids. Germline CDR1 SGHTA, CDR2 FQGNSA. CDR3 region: CASSLHKEETQYF. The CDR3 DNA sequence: TGTGCCAGCAGCTTACACAAAGAAGAGACCCAGTACTTC.

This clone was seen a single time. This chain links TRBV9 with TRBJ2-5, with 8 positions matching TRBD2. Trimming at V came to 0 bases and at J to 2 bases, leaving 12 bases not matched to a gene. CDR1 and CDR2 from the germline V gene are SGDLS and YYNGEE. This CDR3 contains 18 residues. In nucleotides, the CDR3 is TGTGCCAGCAGCGTAGGCGGGTCTGCGGGAGGCCTACAAGAGACCCAGTACTTC. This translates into CASSVGGSAGGLQETQYF.

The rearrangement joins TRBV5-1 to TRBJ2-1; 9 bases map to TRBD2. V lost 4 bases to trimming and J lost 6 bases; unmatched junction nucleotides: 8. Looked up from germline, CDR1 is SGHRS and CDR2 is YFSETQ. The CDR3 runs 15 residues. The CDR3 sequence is CASSKIAGEGNEQFF. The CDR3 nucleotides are TGCGCCAGCAGCAAGATAGCGGGAGAAGGCAATGAGCAGTTCTTC.

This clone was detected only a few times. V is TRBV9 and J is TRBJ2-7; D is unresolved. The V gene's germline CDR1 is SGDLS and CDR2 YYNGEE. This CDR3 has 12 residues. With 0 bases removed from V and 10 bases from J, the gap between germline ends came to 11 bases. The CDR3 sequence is CASSVGGGPQYF. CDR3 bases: TGTGCCAGCAGCGTAGGGGGTGGCCCCCAGTACTTC. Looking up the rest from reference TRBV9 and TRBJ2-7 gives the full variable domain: DSGVTQTPKHLITATGQRVTLRCSPRSGDLSVYWYQQSLDQGLQFLIQYYNGEERAKGNILERFSAQQFPDLHSELNLSSLELGDSALYFCASSVGGGPQYFGPGTRLTVT.

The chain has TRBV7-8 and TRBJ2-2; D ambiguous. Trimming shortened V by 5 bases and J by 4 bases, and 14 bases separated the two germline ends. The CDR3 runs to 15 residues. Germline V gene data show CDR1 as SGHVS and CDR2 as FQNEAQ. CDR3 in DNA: TGTGCCAGCAGCCTAGATTGGGCAGGCACCGGGGAGCTGTTTTTT. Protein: CASSLDWAGTGELFF.

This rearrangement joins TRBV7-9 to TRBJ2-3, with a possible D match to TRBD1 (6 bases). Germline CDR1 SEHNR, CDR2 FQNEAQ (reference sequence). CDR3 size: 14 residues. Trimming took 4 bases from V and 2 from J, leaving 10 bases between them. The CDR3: CASSSGQTTDTQYF. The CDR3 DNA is TGTGCCAGCAGCTCCGGACAGACCACAGATACGCAGTATTTT. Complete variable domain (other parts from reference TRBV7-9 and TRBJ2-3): DTGVSQNPRHKITKRGQNVTFRCDPISEHNRLYWYRQTLGQGPEFLTYFQNEAQLEKSRLLSDRFSAERPKGSFSTLEIQRTEQGDSAMYLCASSSGQTTDTQYFGPGTRLTVL.

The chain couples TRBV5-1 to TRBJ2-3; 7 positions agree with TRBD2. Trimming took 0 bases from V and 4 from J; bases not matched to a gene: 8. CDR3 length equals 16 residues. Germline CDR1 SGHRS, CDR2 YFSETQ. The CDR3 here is CASSLGAAGDSDTQYF. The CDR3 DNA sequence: TGCGCCAGCAGCTTGGGGGCGGCGGGAGATTCAGATACGCAGTATTTT.

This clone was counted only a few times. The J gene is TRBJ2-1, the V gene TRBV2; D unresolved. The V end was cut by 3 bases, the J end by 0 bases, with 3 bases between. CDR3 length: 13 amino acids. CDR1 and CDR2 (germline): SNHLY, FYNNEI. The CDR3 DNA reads TGTGCCAGCAGTGATTACTCCTACAATGAGCAGTTCTTC. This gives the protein CASSDYSYNEQFF.

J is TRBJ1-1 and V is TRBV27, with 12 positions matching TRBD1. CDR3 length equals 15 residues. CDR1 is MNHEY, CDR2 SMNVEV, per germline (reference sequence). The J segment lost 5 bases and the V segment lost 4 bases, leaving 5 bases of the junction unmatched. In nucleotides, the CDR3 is TGTGCCAGCAGTTCCCGGGACAGGGGGCGAACTGAAGCTTTCTTT. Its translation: CASSSRDRGRTEAFF.

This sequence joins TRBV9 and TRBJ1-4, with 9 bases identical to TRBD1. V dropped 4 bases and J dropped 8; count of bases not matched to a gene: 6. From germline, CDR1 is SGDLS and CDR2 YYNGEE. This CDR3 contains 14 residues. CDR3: CASSPRTGEEKLFF. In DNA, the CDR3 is TGTGCCAGCAGCCCTAGGACAGGGGAGGAAAAACTGTTTTTT.

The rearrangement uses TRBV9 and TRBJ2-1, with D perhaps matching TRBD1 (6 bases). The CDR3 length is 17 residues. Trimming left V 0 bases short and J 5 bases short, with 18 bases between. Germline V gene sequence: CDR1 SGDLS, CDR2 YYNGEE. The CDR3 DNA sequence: TGTGCCAGCAGCGTAGGAGTGGACAGAGGGGCGGACAATGAGCAGTTCTTC. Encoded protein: CASSVGVDRGADNEQFF.

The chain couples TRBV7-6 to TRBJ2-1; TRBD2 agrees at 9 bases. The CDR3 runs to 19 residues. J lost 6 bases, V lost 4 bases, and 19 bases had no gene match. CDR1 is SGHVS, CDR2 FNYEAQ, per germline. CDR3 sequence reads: CASSWGSVAGATLGNEQFF. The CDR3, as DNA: TGTGCCAGCAGCTGGGGGTCAGTAGCGGGAGCCACTTTAGGCAATGAGCAGTTCTTC. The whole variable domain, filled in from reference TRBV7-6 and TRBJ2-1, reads GAGVSQSPRYKVTKRGQDVALRCDPISGHVSLYWYRQALGQGPEFLTYFNYEAQQDKSGLPNDRFSAERPEGSISTLTIQRTEQRDSAMYRCASSWGSVAGATLGNEQFFGPGTRLTVL.

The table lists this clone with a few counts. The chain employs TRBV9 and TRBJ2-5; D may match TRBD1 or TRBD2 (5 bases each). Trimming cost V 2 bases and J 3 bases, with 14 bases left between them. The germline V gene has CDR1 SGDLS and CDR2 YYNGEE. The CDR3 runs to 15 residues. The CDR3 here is CASSVDTGTEETQYF. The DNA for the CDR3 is TGTGCCAGCAGCGTGGATACCGGGACGGAAGAGACCCAGTACTTC.

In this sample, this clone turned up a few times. In nucleotides, the CDR3 is TGTGCCAGCAGCCGAGGACAGGGAGGAGATACGCAGTATTTT. This codes for CASSRGQGGDTQYF. This chain connects TRBV5-6 to TRBJ2-3; 8 bases agree with TRBD1. The CDR3 runs to 14 residues. V trimming: 4 bases; J trimming: 5 bases; junction bases outside the gene matches: 6. Germline CDR1 and CDR2: SGHDT and YYEEEE.

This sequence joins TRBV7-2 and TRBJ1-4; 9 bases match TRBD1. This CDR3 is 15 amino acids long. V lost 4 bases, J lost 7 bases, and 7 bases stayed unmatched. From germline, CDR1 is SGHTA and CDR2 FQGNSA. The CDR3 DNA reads TGTGCCAGCAGCTCCGGGACAGGGTTAAGTGAAAAACTGTTTTTT. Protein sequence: CASSSGTGLSEKLFF.

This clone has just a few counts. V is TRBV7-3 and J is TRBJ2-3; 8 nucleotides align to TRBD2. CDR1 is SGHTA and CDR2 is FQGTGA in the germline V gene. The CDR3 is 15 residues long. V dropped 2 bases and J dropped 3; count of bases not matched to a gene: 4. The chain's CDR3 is CASSLGSGSTDTQYF. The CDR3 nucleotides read TGTGCCAGCAGCTTAGGCAGCGGGAGTACAGATACGCAGTATTTT.

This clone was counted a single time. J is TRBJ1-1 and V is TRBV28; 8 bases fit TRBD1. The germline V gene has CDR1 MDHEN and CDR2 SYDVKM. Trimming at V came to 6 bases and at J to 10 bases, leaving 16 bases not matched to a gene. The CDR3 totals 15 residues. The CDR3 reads CASSVGGQGKIVAFF. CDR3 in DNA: TGTGCCAGCAGCGTCGGTGGACAGGGAAAGATTGTAGCTTTCTTT.